A single T cell receptor (beta chain) is shown here with its context. The data derive from a study of blood T cell repertoires in COVID-19. Background on the study: Sample material is recorded as cDNA or gDNA derived from T cells, B-cell-depleted T cells, or PBMCs.

Only in-frame clones appear in the TCRdb table, and some are missing; sequencing was by immunoSEQ multiplex PCR. Among 55,000 to 85,000 clones, over 70% were seen once, and the ten largest hold more than 20%. The junction had 10 bases not matched to a gene; V was cut back by 4 bases and J by 4 bases. This CDR3 is built from 18 residues. Per the germline V gene, CDR1 is SGHRS and CDR2 is YFSETQ. The receptor was isolated from a man in his sixties with acute or convalescent COVID-19. The chain is built from TRBV5-1 and TRBJ2-3, with 15 bases matching TRBD2. The sample comprised peripheral blood. CDR3 in amino acids: CASSAGLAGGPLADTQYF. The CDR3 DNA sequence: TGCGCCAGCAGCGCCGGACTAGCGGGGGGGCCCTTGGCAGATACGCAGTATTTT.